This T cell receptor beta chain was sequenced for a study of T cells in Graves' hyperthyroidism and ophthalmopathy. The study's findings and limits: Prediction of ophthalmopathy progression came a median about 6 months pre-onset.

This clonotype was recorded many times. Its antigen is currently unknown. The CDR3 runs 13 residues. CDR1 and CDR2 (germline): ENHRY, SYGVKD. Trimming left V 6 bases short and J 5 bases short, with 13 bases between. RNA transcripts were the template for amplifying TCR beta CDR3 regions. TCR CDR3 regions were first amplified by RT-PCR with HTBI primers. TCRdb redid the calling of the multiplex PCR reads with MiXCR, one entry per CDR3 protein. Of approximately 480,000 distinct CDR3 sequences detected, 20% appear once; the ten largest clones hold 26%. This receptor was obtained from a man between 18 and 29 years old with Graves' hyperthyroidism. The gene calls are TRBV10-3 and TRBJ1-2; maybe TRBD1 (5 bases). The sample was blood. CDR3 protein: CAIRAGPGYGYTF. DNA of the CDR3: TGTGCCATCAGGGCAGGGCCGGGGTATGGCTACACCTTC.